Presented here are 13 T cell receptor beta chains from one specimen sequenced in a study of blood T cell repertoires in COVID-19. Only in-frame clones appear in the TCRdb table, and some are missing; sequencing was by immunoSEQ multiplex PCR. The table includes under 200,000 clones, approximately 90% detected once. The specimen was peripheral blood. The receptors here all came from a man aged 18 to 35 with COVID-19, enrolled during active disease.

This chain connects TRBV11-2 to TRBJ2-1; 8 bases fit TRBD2. The CDR3 covers 16 residues. From germline, CDR1 is SGHAT and CDR2 FQNNGV. V dropped 5 bases and J dropped 4; count of bases not matched to a gene: 10. CDR3 region: CASSPLGGRLYNEQFF. The CDR3 bases are TGTGCCAGCAGCCCCCTGGGCGGGAGGTTATACAATGAGCAGTTCTTC.

V usage is TRBV28 and J usage is TRBJ2-7; possible D gene TRBD1, 6 bases. The CDR3 spans 15 residues. V was clipped by 2 bases and J by 3 bases, with 14 bases between them. Looked up from germline, CDR1 is MDHEN and CDR2 is SYDVKM. The CDR3 region has the DNA TGTGCCAGCAGTTTACTCCCGACAGGTAGCTACGAGCAGTACTTC. Translating gives CASSLLPTGSYEQYF. The full variable domain, with the rest looked up from reference TRBV28 and TRBJ2-7, is DVKVTQSSRYLVKRTGEKVFLECVQDMDHENMFWYRQDPGLGLRLIYFSYDVKMKEKGDIPEGYSVSREKKERFSLILESASTNQTSMYLCASSLLPTGSYEQYFGPGTRLTVT.

V and J are TRBV11-1 and TRBJ2-7; perhaps TRBD1 as D (6 bases). The germline V and J ends were trimmed by 5 bases and 6 bases, with 14 bases remaining between them. This CDR3 region has 13 residues. The V gene's germline CDR1 is SGHAT and CDR2 FQDESV (reference sequence). CDR3: CASSRPTGGEQYF. The DNA for the CDR3 is TGTGCCAGCAGCCGACCGACAGGTGGCGAGCAGTACTTC.

This rearrangement joins TRBV12-3 or TRBV12-4 to TRBJ2-1; D may be TRBD1 (6 bases). This CDR3 has 12 residues. The V and J ends lost 6 bases and 9 bases respectively, with 12 bases between them. This chain's CDR3 is CASRSGVGEQFF. The CDR3, as DNA: TGTGCCAGCAGATCAGGGGTTGGTGAGCAGTTCTTC.

The chain combines TRBV7-9 with TRBJ1-2; a possible D gene is TRBD1 (6 bases). Germline assignment: CDR1 SEHNR and CDR2 FQNEAQ (reference sequence). The length of the CDR3 is 15 residues. Trimming left V 5 bases short and J 0 bases short, with 13 bases between. In nucleotides, the CDR3 is TGTGCCAGCAGCAGAGGAAGGGACACTAACTATGGCTACACCTTC. Its protein product is CASSRGRDTNYGYTF.

The chain joins TRBV6-6 to TRBJ1-2; TRBD1 matches 7 bases. Germline assignment: CDR1 MNHNY and CDR2 SVGAGI (reference sequence). V dropped 7 bases and J dropped 5; count of bases not matched to a gene: 7. The length of the CDR3 is 13 residues. CDR3 loop: CASTRGTDYGYTF. Written as DNA, the CDR3 is TGTGCCAGCACCAGAGGGACAGATTATGGCTACACCTTC.

V usage is TRBV2 and J usage is TRBJ2-1; D perhaps matches TRBD1 (6 bases). This CDR3 spans 14 amino acids. Germline V gene sequence: CDR1 SNHLY, CDR2 FYNNEI. V dropped 4 bases and J dropped 7 bases, with 14 bases sitting between them. This chain's CDR3 is CASSVSLRGNEQFF. The CDR3 nucleotides read TGTGCCAGCAGTGTATCTCTGAGGGGGAATGAGCAGTTCTTC. The complete variable domain, with remaining parts taken from reference TRBV2 and TRBJ2-1, reads EPEVTQTPSHQVTQMGQEVILRCVPISNHLYFYWYRQILGQKVEFLVSFYNNEISEKSEIFDDQFSVERPDGSNFTLKIRSTKLEDSAMYFCASSVSLRGNEQFFGPGTRLTVL.

Of note for this clone: One junction end disagrees with the germline gene, perhaps due to a read error. The chain is built from TRBV30 and TRBJ1-4; no firm D call. Looked up from germline, CDR1 is GTSNPN and CDR2 is SVGIG (reference sequence). The CDR3 has 15 amino acids. In nucleotides, the CDR3 is TGTGCCTGGAGTGTAGAGGGCAGTGGGCGCGGAAAACTGCTTTTT. It codes for CAWSVEGSGRGKLLF. Complete variable domain (other parts from reference TRBV30 and TRBJ1-4): SQTIHQWPATLVQPVGSPLSLECTVEGTSNPNLYWYRQAAGRGLQLLFYSVGIGQISSEVPQNLSASRPQDRQFILSSKKLLLSDSGFYLCAWSVEGSGRGKLLFGSGTQLSVL.

The chain joins TRBV7-9 to TRBJ1-2; tentative D call: TRBD1 (6 bases). V gave up 5 bases and J gave up 2 bases, with 15 bases separating them. This CDR3 spans 15 amino acids. The germline CDR1 and CDR2 sequences are SEHNR and FQNEAQ (reference sequence). In nucleotides, the CDR3 is TGTGCCAGCAGCGGAGTGGACAGCCGGAACTATGGCTACACCTTC. Translation gives CASSGVDSRNYGYTF.

CDR3 sequence reads: CASSLVPDNFEQYF. As DNA, the CDR3 is TGTGCCAGCAGCTTGGTACCGGACAACTTCGAGCAGTACTTC. The chain is built from TRBV5-6 and TRBJ2-7; possibly TRBD1 for D (5 bases). The CDR3 is 14 amino acids. Germline CDR1 reads SGHDT; CDR2 reads YYEEEE. Trimming removed 0 bases from V and 6 bases from J, with 13 bases in between. Supplemented by reference TRBV5-6 and TRBJ2-7, the full variable domain reads DAGVTQSPTHLIKTRGQQVTLRCSPKSGHDTVSWYQQALGQGPQFIFQYYEEEERQRGNFPDRFSGHQFPNYSSELNVNALLLGDSALYLCASSLVPDNFEQYFGPGTRLTVT.

This clone was picked up a small number of times. The chain recombines TRBV2 with TRBJ2-2; possibly TRBD2 for D (5 bases). The V gene lost 7 bases and the J gene lost 7 bases, with 16 bases spanning the gap. Germline V CDR1 and CDR2: SNHLY, FYNNEI. The CDR3 runs 14 residues. In nucleotides, the CDR3 is TGTGCCAGCACCCTAGCCCGAGCGGTCGGGGAGCTGTTTTTT. This gives the protein CASTLARAVGELFF.

This sequence joins TRBV5-6 and TRBJ2-2; TRBD1 might be the D (6 bases). The CDR3 spans 18 residues. The germline CDR1 and CDR2 sequences are SGHDT and YYEEEE. The germline V and J ends were trimmed by 4 bases and 6 bases, with 25 bases remaining between them. This chain's CDR3 is CASSPHRESPQKPGELFF. The CDR3 DNA sequence: TGTGCCAGCAGCCCGCACAGGGAATCCCCCCAGAAGCCCGGGGAGCTGTTTTTT.

The V and J genes are TRBV28 and TRBJ2-1; D perhaps matches TRBD2 (6 bases). The V and J ends lost 6 bases and 1 base respectively, with 10 bases between them. The CDR3 length is 14 residues. Per the germline V gene, CDR1 is MDHEN and CDR2 is SYDVKM. In DNA form, the CDR3 reads TGTGCCAGCAGAAAGCGGGTTTCCTACAATGAGCAGTTCTTC. Its translation: CASRKRVSYNEQFF.